The sequence of this T cell receptor (beta chain) was determined in a study of OX40 agonist ivuxolimab in advanced cancers. Blood draws occurred at baseline, cycle 4 day 1, and cycle 7 day 1. Using immunoSEQ multiplex PCR, the repertoire was profiled, and TCRdb retains in-frame clones only, with some absent. The data hold fewer than 95,000 clones, with 90% to 95% observed a single time. The junction had 14 bases not matched to a gene; V was cut back by 10 bases and J by 5 bases. The V gene's germline CDR1 is SGHNT and CDR2 YENEEA. The CDR3 extends over 15 amino acids. The material sequenced was CD4+ or CD8+ T cells sorted from blood, taken in a trial of the OX40 agonist ivuxolimab. This sequence was found in an adult with an advanced solid tumor such as melanoma, head and neck, liver or kidney cancer. The V and J genes are TRBV11-3 and TRBJ2-5, with 9 nucleotides matching TRBD2. The CDR3 reads CATAGASGNGETQYF. CDR3 nucleotides: TGTGCCACGGCGGGAGCTAGCGGGAACGGGGAGACCCAGTACTTC.